This T cell receptor (beta chain) was profiled in a study of HIV-infected patients and healthy controls. No cell fractionation was done, so the repertoire covers all unsorted peripheral blood T cells. The table lists this clonotype with many counts. Its antigen is undetermined. Study-wide results and caveats: Compared with healthy controls, HIV-infected patients showed less CDR3 sharing between individuals.

The CDR3 loop spans 15 amino acids. Germline V gene data show CDR1 as SGHTA and CDR2 as FQGNSA. Losses at the gene ends were 3 bases for V and 13 bases for J; bases not matched to a gene: 13. cDNA was made from about 480 ng RNA using alpha and beta constant primers. Separate chain-specific third strand synthesis with multiplexing indices produced the alpha and beta libraries. Via MiXCR, TCRdb re-called the 5' RACE reads, giving one row per CDR3 protein. The top ten hold over 15% of the sample, which has more than 9,000 distinct CDR3 sequences, around 9.3% seen once. The sample here was blood, taken before antiretroviral therapy. This chain uses TRBV7-2 with TRBJ2-7, with 12 bases that match TRBD1. This sequence originates from an adult with HIV infection. The CDR3 sequence is CASSFSGTGGAGIYF. The CDR3 nucleotides read TGTGCCAGCAGCTTTTCCGGGACAGGGGGCGCCGGGATATACTTC.